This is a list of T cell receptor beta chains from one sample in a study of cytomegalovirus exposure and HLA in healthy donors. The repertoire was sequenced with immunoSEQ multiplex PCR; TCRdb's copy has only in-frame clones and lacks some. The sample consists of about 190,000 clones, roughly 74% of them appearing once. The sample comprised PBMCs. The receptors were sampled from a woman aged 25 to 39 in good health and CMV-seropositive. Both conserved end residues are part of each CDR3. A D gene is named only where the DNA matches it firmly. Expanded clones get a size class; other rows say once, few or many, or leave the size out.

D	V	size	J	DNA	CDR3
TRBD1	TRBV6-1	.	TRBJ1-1	TGTGCCTCCCTCCCCCGGGACAGATTGAACACTGAAGCTTTCTTT	CASLPRDRLNTEAFF
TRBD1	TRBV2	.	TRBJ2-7	TGTGCCAGCAAACTTCAGGGGGCGCGATCCTACGAGCAGTACTTC	CASKLQGARSYEQYF
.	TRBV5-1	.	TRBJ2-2	TGCGCCAGCAGCCGGACAGAGCTGAACACCGGGGAGCTGTTTTTT	CASSRTELNTGELFF
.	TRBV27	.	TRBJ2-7	TGTGCCAGCGGCCGGCAGGGCTACGAGCAGTACTTC	CASGRQGYEQYF
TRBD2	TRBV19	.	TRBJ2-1	TGTGCCAGTAACATAGCGGGAGGGGCCTACAATGAGCAGTTCTTC	CASNIAGGAYNEQFF
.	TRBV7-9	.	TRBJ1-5	TGTGCCAGCAGCTCGAGCGGGCAGACTAATCAGCCCCAGCATTTT	CASSSSGQTNQPQHF
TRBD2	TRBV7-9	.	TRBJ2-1	TGTGCCAGCAGCTCTCCTCTAGCGGGAGACAATGAGCAGTTCTTC	CASSSPLAGDNEQFF
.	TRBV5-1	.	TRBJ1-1	TGCGCCAGCATGGTATCTGGAGGGACTGAAGCTTTCTTT	CASMVSGGTEAFF
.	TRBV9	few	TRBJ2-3	TGTGCCAGCAGCGCTAGGGTGGGGACTTCAGGAGATACGCAGTATTTT	CASSARVGTSGDTQYF
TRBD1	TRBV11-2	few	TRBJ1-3	TGTGCCAGCAGCTTAGTGGGTCCAGGGGGCGCAGCAGGAAACACCATATATTTT	CASSLVGPGGAAGNTIYF
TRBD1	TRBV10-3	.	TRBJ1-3	TGTGCCACCAAAGCGACAGGGTCTGGAAACACCATATATTTT	CATKATGSGNTIYF
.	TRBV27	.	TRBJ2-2	TGTGCCAGCAGTACGTGGAGGTCGAGCACCGGGGAGCTGTTTTTT	CASSTWRSSTGELFF
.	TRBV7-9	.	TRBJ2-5	TGTGCCAGCAGCCCCTCAGGGGAAGAGACCCAGTACTTC	CASSPSGEETQYF
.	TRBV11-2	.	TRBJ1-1	TGTGCCAGCAGCTTAGCGGGTACTGAAGCTTTCTTT	CASSLAGTEAFF
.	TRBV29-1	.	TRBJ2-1	TGCAGCGTTGGGACAGAGCAGTTCTTC	CSVGTEQFF
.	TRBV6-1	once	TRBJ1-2	TGTGCCAGCCCTATTATGGGAGGGCAGCATGGCTACACCTTC	CASPIMGGQHGYTF
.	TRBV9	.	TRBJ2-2	TGTGCCAGCAGCGTAGTAGGGGAAGCTTTCGGGGAGCTGTTTTTT	CASSVVGEAFGELFF
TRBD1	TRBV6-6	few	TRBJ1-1	TGTGCCAGCAGACGACAGGGGGCGAACACTGAAGCTTTCTTT	CASRRQGANTEAFF
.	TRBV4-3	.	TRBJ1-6	TGCGCCAGCAGCCAAGTAGTCGGCGGAAATTCACCCCTCCACTTT	CASSQVVGGNSPLHF
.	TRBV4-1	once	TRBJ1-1	TGCGCCAGCAGCCAAGAAGACATGAACACTGAAGCTTTCTTT	CASSQEDMNTEAFF
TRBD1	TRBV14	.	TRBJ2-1	TGTGCCAGCAGCCAGATAGTGACAGGGTACTCCTACAATGAGCAGTTCTTC	CASSQIVTGYSYNEQFF
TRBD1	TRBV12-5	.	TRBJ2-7	TGTGCTAGTGGTTTGACGACAGGGGAAGGGTTGTCCTACGAGCAGTACTTC	CASGLTTGEGLSYEQYF
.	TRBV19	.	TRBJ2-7	TGTGCCAGTAGTATAACGGGAGCCCCCTACGAGCAGTACTTC	CASSITGAPYEQYF
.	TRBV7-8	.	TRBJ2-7	TGTGCCAGCAGCTTAGGGGGCCAAAACGAGCAGTACTTC	CASSLGGQNEQYF
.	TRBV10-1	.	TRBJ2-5	TGCGCCAGCAGTGAGTCAGGGGCCGGGGGGACCCAGTACTTC	CASSESGAGGTQYF
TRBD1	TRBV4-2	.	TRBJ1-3	TGTGCCAGCAGCCAGGAAACCTCGACAGGGGCCTTTGGAAACACCATATATTTT	CASSQETSTGAFGNTIYF
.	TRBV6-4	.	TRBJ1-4	TGTGCCAGCAGTGAAAAGGGGCTTTATGAAAAACTGTTTTTT	CASSEKGLYEKLFF
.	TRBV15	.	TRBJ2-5	TGTGCCACCAGCGGACTTGCCCAAGCTATGGAGACCCAGTACTTC	CATSGLAQAMETQYF
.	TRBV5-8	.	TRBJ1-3	TGTGCCAGCAGCCGTTTGATGTGGCCATCCTCTGGAAACACCATATATTTT	CASSRLMWPSSGNTIYF
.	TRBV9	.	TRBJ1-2	TGTGCCAGCAGCGTAGAAGAATACAAAGGGGCGGTACAGTTC	CASSVEEYKGAVQF
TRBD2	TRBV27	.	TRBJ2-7	TGTGCCAGCAGTTTATCTAGGGTCGGGGGGGCGCCGGCAACCTACGAGCAGTACTTC	CASSLSRVGGAPATYEQYF
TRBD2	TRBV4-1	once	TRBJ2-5	TGCGCCATCTCACCTAGCGGACGATCACAAGAGACCCAGTACTTC	CAISPSGRSQETQYF
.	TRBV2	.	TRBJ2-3	TGTGCCAGCAGCTATTCCCCAGATACGCAGTATTTT	CASSYSPDTQYF
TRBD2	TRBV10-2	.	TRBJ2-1	TGCGCCAGCAGTGAGGCCGGGGGGATTAATTCGAATGAGCAGTTCTTC	CASSEAGGINSNEQFF
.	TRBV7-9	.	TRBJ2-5	TGTGCCAGCAGCTTAGCGGGGGGGACACAAGAGACCCAGTACTTC	CASSLAGGTQETQYF
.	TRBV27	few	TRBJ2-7	TGTGCCAGCGGACAGCCCTACGAGCAGTACTTC	CASGQPYEQYF
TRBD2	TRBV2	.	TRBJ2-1	TGTGCCAGCAGTGATCCGGCGGGAGTCCTTTTCGAGGAGCAGTTCTTC	CASSDPAGVLFEEQFF
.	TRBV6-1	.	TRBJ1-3	TGTGCCACCGCAGACAGGTCTGGAAACACCATATATTTT	CATADRSGNTIYF
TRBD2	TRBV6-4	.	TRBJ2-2	TGTGCCAGCAGACGCGGGACTAGCGGGGGCACCGGGGAGCTGTTTTTT	CASRRGTSGGTGELFF
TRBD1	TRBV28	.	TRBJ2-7	TGTGCCAGCAGTTTCCCCCTGGGCAGGGGGACCTACGAGCAGTACTTC	CASSFPLGRGTYEQYF
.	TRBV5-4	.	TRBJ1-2	TGTGCCAGCAGGTCAGGGTGGAGACGGACCTTC	CASRSGWRRTF
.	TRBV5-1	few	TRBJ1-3	TGCGCCAGCCGGGACAACTACTCTGGAAACACCATATATTTT	CASRDNYSGNTIYF
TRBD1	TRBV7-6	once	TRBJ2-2	TGTGCCAGCAGCCCGGTTAACAGGGGGCCTACCGGGGAGCTGTTTTTT	CASSPVNRGPTGELFF
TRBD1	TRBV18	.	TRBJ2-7	TGTGCCAGCTCTCAAATCCGGACGGGACAGCGTTACGAGCAGTACTTC	CASSQIRTGQRYEQYF
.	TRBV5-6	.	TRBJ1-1	TGTGCCAGCAGCTTTGCTACAGGTACGGCTTTCTTT	CASSFATGTAFF
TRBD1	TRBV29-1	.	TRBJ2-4	TGCAGCGCCGGGACAGGATTAATTCAGTACTTC	CSAGTGLIQYF
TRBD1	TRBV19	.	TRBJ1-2	TGTGCCAGTAACAGGCAGGGGGTTTATGGCTACACCTTC	CASNRQGVYGYTF